These 5 T cell receptor beta chains share one sample of origin, sequenced in a study of identical twins. TCRdb independently ran MiXCR on the 5' RACE reads; one entry per CDR3 protein. The table records hundreds of thousands of distinct CDR3 sequences, over 5% of them present only once. The sequenced sample consisted of naive T cells sorted from blood. These receptor sequences come from a man aged 18-30 years in good health.

In this sample, this clonotype turned up many times. The chain is built from TRBV20-1 and TRBJ2-1, with 8 bases aligning to TRBD2. The germline V gene has CDR1 DFQATT and CDR2 SNEGSKA (reference sequence). After removal of 2 bases from V and 8 bases from J, the junction contained 14 bases not matched to a gene. This CDR3 contains 16 residues. CDR3 sequence (DNA): TGCAGTGCTAGACCGGGGGGGACACCTTCCCGGTATGAGCAGTTCTTC. Residues: CSARPGGTPSRYEQFF.

This clonotype was seen many times. The chain employs TRBV20-1 and TRBJ2-5, with a possible D match to TRBD1 (6 bases). Per the germline V gene, CDR1 is DFQATT and CDR2 is SNEGSKA (reference sequence). The CDR3 covers 15 residues. Trimming pared 6 bases from V and 2 bases from J, leaving 19 bases between. The CDR3 bases are TGCAGTGCCCCCCCCCCTCGAGGACAGCAAGAGACCCAGTACTTC. Amino acid sequence: CSAPPPRGQQETQYF.

This clonotype has more than one count but fewer than ten. The chain links TRBV29-1 to TRBJ1-2; perhaps TRBD1 as D (6 bases). Trimming removed 4 bases at V and 8 bases at J, with 14 bases between. CDR3 length equals 12 residues. Per germline, CDR1 SQVTM and CDR2 ANQGSEA. The CDR3 DNA follows: TGCAGCGTTGCGACAGGCCGCGAAGGCTACACCTTC. Translation: CSVATGREGYTF.

The chain recombines TRBV5-1 with TRBJ2-1; 7 nucleotides line up with TRBD2. V trimming: 3 bases; J trimming: 3 bases; junction bases outside the gene matches: 12. CDR3 length equals 17 residues. Germline loops: CDR1 SGHRS, CDR2 YFSETQ. The CDR3 reads CASSSGLRDYLYNEQFF. The CDR3, as DNA: TGCGCCAGCAGCTCGGGGCTCCGGGACTACCTCTACAATGAGCAGTTCTTC.

This clonotype was observed many times. This rearrangement joins TRBV12-3 or TRBV12-4 to TRBJ2-3; TRBD2 aligns across 10 bases. Trimming at V came to 8 bases and at J to 5 bases, leaving 7 bases not matched to a gene. The CDR3 loop spans 14 amino acids. DNA for the CDR3: TGTGCCAGCGCTATAGCGGGAGGAGTAGATACGCAGTATTTT. Its translation: CASAIAGGVDTQYF.